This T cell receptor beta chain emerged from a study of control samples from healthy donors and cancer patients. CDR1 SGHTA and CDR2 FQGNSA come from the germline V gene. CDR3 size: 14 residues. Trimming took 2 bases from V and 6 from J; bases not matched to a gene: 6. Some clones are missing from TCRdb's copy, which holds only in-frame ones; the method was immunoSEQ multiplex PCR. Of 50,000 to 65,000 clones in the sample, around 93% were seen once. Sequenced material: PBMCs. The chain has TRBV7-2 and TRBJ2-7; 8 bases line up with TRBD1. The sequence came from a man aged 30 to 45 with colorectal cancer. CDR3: CASSLTMGTGEQYF. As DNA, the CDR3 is TGTGCCAGCAGCTTAACAATGGGGACAGGCGAGCAGTACTTC.